This T cell receptor (beta chain) derives from a study of tissue T cells after allogeneic stem cell transplantation. Sequenced by immunoSEQ multiplex PCR; TCRdb stores in-frame clones only, minus some. This table has about 7,400 clones, 34% appearing once. The study, taken as a whole, reports: TCR repertoires tracked anatomic similarity, regardless of disease or transplant status.

Documented time point: mouse harvest day 14 after allogeneic transplant. Each mouse received 10^7 T-cell-depleted marrow cells plus 10^6 splenic CD5+ T cells by tail vein. This clone has a handful of counts. Its specificity is unknown. Mouse names are used for the genes. The CDR3 end is not reached by the read, which stops 1 residue before it; the germline J gene fills it in. Trimming removed 6 bases from V and 0 bases from J, with 10 bases in between. CDR3 size: 14 residues. Per the germline V gene, CDR1 is KGHPV and CDR2 is FQNQEV (reference sequence). The chain couples TRBV26 to TRBJ2-4; D call uncertain. The clonotype was recovered from a female BALB/c mouse given C57BL/6 T cells with graft-versus-host disease after an allogeneic hematopoietic cell transplant. Sequencing was done on a sample of skin. CDR3 bases read: TGTGCCAGCAGCTATACAACTAGTCAAAACACCTTGTAC. It encodes CASSYTTSQNTLY. The complete CDR3 protein is CASSYTTSQNTLYF.